This T cell receptor beta chain was sequenced during a study of OX40 agonist ivuxolimab in advanced cancers. Looking at the study overall: Ivuxolimab was a fully human IgG2 agonistic monoclonal antibody targeting the costimulatory receptor OX40 (CD134). Intravenous ivuxolimab was administered to patients every 2 weeks at six dose levels: 0.01, 0.1, 0.3, 1.5, 3 and 10 mg/kg. Among the roughly 50 dose-escalation patients, around 19 had hepatocellular carcinoma, some 15 melanoma, 9 renal cell carcinoma and 9 head and neck cancer. In the dose-escalation cohort, approximately 83% of patients were male, and the mean age was approximately 60 years with a range of about 20 to 79. Prior anti-PD-1, anti-PD-L1 or anti-CTLA-4 therapy was permitted, and checkpoint inhibitors had been received by about 44% of dose-escalation patients. Partial responses occurred in three dose-escalation patients: two with cutaneous melanoma and one with hepatocellular carcinoma. Peripheral TCRbeta sequencing was intended to test whether TCR sequence diversity was altered and clonal T-cell expansion was caused by ivuxolimab. The monotherapy dose-escalation portion (N = 52 patients) of the phase I ivuxolimab trial is reported in the paper. The full study reports these points: Antigen specificity was not determined for the clonally expanded peripheral T cells. In the 0.1-3.0 mg/kg groups, partial responders were among the patients with the lowest normalized peripheral clonal expansion, particularly in CD8+ T cells. At doses of 0.1 to 3.0 mg/kg, clonal expansion of both CD4+ and CD8+ T cells in blood was seen between baseline and week 6. After ivuxolimab, expanded clones were on average more numerous among CD8+ T cells than among CD4+ T cells. Low levels of normalized T-cell clonal expansion were also seen in some nonresponding patients.

Comment on this clone: The specificity of this receptor is unknown. Base qualities are not recorded, but no much larger clone differs from it by a single base.

For sequencing of the TCRbeta CDR3 region, genomic DNA was extracted from the sorted cells. The immunoSEQ Assay was used to sequence the TCRbeta CDR3 regions. Imported from immuneACCESS, the table was reduced by TCRdb to in-frame sequences with V and J called. These copies leave out some clones; in studies compared against another copy, an unresolved V gene accounts for under half, and the cause of the remainder is not known. A total of around 60,000 clones appear in this sample, less than 95% of them only once. The ten most abundant clones make up roughly 0.45% of the sample. CDR1 and CDR2, looked up from the germline V gene (reference sequence), are LNHDA and SQIVND. V is pruned by 10 bases and J by 0 bases, leaving 4 bases of the junction without a gene match. The CDR3 covers 14 residues, taking in both the cysteine and the phenylalanine. Only the CDR3 region is kept as DNA, spanning 42 bases read in frame from base 1.

Patients with autoimmune disease history or receiving systemic immunosuppression were excluded from the trial. Peripheral blood for TCR sequencing was collected from all dose cohorts at baseline, on cycle 4 day 1, and on cycle 7 day 1. The samples were taken from a phase I, first-in-human, multicenter, open-label dose-escalation trial of ivuxolimab. Adults with locally advanced or metastatic melanoma, renal cell, hepatocellular, or head and neck squamous cell carcinoma were enrolled in the trial. Before TCR sequencing, CD4+ T cells and CD8+ T cells from peripheral blood were sorted into separate populations.

This sequence uses TRBV19 and TRBJ2-5; 11 bases in between match TRBD1. The sequences come from CD4+ or CD8+ T cells sorted from blood, collected in a trial of the OX40 agonist ivuxolimab. This TCR was recovered from an adult with an advanced solid tumor such as melanoma, head and neck, liver or kidney cancer. The CDR3 region: CATLDRGHQETQYF. The DNA is as follows: TGTGCCACCTTGGACAGGGGGCACCAAGAGACCCAGTACTTC. With all but the CDR3 taken from the reference TRBV19 and TRBJ2-5 genes, the full variable domain is: DGGITQSPKYLFRKEGQNVTLSCEQNLNHDAMYWYRQDPGQGLRLIYYSQIVNDFQKGDIAEGYSVSREKKESFPLTVTSAQKNPTAFYLCATLDRGHQETQYFGPGTRLLVL.